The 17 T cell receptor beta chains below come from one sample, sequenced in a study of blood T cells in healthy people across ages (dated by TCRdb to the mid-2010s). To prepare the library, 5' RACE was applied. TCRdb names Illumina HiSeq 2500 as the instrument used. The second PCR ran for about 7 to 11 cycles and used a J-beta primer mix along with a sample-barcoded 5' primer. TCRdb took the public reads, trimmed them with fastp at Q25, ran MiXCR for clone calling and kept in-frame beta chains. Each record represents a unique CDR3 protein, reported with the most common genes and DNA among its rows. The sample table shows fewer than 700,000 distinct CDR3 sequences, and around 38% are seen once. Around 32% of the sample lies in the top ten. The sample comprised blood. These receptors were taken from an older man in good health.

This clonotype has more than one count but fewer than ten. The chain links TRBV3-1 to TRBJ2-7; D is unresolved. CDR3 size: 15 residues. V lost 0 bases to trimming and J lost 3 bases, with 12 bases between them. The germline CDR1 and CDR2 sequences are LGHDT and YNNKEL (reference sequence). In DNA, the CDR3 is TGTGCCAGCAGCCAAGAGCTGGGATCCCTCTACGAGCAGTACTTC. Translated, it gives CASSQELGSLYEQYF.

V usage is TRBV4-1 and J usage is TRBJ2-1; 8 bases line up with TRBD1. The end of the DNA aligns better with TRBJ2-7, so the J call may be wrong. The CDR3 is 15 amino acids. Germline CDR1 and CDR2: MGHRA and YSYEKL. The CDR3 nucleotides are TGCGCCAGCAGCCAAGAAGAAGGACAGGGATCCGAGCAGTACTTC. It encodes CASSQEEGQGSEQYF.

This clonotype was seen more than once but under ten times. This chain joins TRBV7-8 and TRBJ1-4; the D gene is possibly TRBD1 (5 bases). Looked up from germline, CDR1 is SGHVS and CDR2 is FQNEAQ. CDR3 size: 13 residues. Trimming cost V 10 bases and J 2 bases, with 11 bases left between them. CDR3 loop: CATKGQTNEKLFF. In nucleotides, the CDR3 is TGTGCCACCAAGGGGCAGACTAATGAAAAACTGTTTTTT.

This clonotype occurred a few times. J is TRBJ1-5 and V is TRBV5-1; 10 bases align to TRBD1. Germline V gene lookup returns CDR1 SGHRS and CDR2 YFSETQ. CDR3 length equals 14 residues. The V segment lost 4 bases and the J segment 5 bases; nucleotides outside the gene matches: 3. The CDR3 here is CASSAGTGDQPQHF. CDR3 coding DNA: TGCGCCAGCAGCGCCGGGACAGGGGATCAGCCCCAGCATTTT.

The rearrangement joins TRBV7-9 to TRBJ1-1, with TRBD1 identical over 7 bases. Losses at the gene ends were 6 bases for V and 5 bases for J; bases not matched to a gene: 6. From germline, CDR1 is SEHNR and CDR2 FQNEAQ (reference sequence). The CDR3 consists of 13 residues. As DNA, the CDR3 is TGTGCCAGCAGGACCTCAGGGGGAACTGAAGCTTTCTTT. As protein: CASRTSGGTEAFF.

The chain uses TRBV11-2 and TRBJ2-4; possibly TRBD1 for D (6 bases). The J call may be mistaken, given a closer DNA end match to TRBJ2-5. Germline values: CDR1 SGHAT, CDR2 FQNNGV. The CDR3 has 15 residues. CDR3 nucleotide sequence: TGTGCCAGCAGCTTAGTTCAGGGGACACAAGAGACCCAGTACTTC. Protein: CASSLVQGTQETQYF.

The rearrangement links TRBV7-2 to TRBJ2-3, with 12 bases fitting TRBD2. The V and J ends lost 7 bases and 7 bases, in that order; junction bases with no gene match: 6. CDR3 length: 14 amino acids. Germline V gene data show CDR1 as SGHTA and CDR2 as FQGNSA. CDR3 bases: TGTGCCAGCAAACTAGCGGGGGGTTTGAATACGCAGTATTTT. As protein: CASKLAGGLNTQYF. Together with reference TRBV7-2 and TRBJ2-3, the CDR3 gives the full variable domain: GAGVSQSPSNKVTEKGKDVELRCDPISGHTALYWYRQSLGQGLEFLIYFQGNSAPDKSGLPSDRFSAERTGGSVSTLTIQRTQQEDSAVYLCASKLAGGLNTQYFGPGTRLTVL.

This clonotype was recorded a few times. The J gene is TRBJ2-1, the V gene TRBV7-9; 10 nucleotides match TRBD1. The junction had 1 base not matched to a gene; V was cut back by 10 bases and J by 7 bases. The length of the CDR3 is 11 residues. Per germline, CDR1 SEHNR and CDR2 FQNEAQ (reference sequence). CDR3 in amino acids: CATDRGNEQFF. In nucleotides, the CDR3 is TGTGCCACGGACAGGGGGAATGAGCAGTTCTTC.

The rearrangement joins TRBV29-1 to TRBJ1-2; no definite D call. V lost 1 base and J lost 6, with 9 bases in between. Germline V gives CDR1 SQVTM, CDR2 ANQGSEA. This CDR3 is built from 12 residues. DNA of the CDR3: TGCAGCGTTGAAGTGGCGGTCGATGGCTACACCTTC. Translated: CSVEVAVDGYTF.

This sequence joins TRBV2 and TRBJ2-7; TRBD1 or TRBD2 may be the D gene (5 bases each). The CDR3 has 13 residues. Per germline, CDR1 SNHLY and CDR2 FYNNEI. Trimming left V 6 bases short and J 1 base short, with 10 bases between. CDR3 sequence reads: CASRVGRSYEQYF. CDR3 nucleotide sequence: TGTGCCAGCAGGGTGGGACGGTCCTACGAGCAGTACTTC.

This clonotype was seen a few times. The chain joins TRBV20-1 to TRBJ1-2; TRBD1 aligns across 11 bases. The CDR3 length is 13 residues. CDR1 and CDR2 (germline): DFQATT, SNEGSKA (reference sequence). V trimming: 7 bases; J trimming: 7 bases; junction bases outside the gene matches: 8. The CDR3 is CSVPTGTGGGYTF. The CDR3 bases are TGCAGTGTCCCGACCGGGACAGGGGGTGGCTACACCTTC.

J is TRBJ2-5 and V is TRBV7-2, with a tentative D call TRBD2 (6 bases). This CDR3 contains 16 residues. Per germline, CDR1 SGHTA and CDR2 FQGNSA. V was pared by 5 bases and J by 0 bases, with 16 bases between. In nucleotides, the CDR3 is TGTGCCAGCAGCCCCGTGGCGGGAAGGTACCAAGAGACCCAGTACTTC. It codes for CASSPVAGRYQETQYF. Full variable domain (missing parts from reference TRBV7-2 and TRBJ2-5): GAGVSQSPSNKVTEKGKDVELRCDPISGHTALYWYRQSLGQGLEFLIYFQGNSAPDKSGLPSDRFSAERTGGSVSTLTIQRTQQEDSAVYLCASSPVAGRYQETQYFGPGTRLLVL.

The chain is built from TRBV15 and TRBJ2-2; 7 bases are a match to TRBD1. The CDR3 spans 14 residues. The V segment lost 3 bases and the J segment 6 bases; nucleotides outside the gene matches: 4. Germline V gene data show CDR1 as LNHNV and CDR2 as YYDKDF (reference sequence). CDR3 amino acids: CATSRTQGPGELFF. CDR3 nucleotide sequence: TGTGCCACCAGCAGGACACAGGGGCCCGGGGAGCTGTTTTTT.

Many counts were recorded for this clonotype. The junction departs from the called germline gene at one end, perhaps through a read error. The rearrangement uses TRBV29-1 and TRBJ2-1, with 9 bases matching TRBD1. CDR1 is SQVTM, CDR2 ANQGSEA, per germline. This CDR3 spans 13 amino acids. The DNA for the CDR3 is TGCAGCGTACCCGGGACAGGGTACACTGAGCAGTTCTTC. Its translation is CSVPGTGYTEQFF.

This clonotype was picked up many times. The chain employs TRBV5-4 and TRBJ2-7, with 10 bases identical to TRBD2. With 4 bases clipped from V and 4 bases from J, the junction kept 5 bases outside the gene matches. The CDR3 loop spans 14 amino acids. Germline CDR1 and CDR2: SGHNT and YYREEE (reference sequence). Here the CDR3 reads CASSPGLAKYEQYF. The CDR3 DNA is TGTGCCAGCAGCCCGGGACTAGCGAAATACGAGCAGTACTTC.

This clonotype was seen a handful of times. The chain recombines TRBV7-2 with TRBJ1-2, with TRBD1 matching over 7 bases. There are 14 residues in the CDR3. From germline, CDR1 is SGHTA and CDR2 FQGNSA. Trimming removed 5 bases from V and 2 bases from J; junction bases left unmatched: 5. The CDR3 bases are TGTGCCAGCAGCCAAACGGGACAGAACTATGGCTACACCTTC. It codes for CASSQTGQNYGYTF.

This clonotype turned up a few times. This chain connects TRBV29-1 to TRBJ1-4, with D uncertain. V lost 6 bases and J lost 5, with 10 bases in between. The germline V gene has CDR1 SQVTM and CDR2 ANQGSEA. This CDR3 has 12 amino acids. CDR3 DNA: TGCAGCGTGACGCATGGGAATGAAAAACTGTTTTTT. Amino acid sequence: CSVTHGNEKLFF.